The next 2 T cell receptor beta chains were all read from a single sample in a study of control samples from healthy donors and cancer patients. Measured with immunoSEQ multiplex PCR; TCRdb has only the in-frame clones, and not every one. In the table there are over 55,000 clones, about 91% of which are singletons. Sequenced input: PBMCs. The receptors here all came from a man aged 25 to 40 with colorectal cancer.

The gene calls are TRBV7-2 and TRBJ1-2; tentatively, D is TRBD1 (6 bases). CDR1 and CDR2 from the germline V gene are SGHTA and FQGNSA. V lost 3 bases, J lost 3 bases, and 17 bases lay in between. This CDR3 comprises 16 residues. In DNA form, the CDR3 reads TGTGCCAGCAGCTTCGTAGGGGGGGGGCCGGACTATGGCTACACCTTC. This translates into CASSFVGGGPDYGYTF. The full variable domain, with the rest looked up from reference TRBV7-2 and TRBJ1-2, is GAGVSQSPSNKVTEKGKDVELRCDPISGHTALYWYRQSLGQGLEFLIYFQGNSAPDKSGLPSDRFSAERTGGSVSTLTIQRTQQEDSAVYLCASSFVGGGPDYGYTFGSGTRLTVV.

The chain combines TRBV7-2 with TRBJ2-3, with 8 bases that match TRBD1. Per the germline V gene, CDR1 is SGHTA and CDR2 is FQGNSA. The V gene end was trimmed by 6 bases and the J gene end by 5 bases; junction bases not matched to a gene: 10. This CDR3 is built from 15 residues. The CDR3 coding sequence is TGTGCCAGCAGGTCTCACAGGGGGGTTCGAGATACGCAGTATTTT. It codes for CASRSHRGVRDTQYF.